The 24 T cell receptor beta chains below come from one sample, sequenced in a study of T cells after yellow fever vaccination. TCRdb processed the 5' RACE reads anew with MiXCR; each CDR3 protein has one entry. The table records approximately 300,000 distinct CDR3 sequences, around 6.8% of them present only once. Here the sequenced sample was PBMCs, taken about 41 days after the first yellow fever vaccination. The receptors shown here come from a man between 18 and 29 years old who received the YFV17D yellow fever vaccine.

The V call is TRBV19, the J call TRBJ2-3; perhaps TRBD1 as D (5 bases). Trimming took 3 bases from V and 3 from J, leaving 25 bases between them. CDR1 is LNHDA, CDR2 SQIVND, per germline (reference sequence). CDR3 length: 19 amino acids. CDR3 in DNA: TGTGCCAGTAGTATGGGCCCGCTCAGGGCTGGGCGTCATACAGATACGCAGTATTTT. This gives the protein CASSMGPLRAGRHTDTQYF.

This clonotype was seen ten or more times. The chain recombines TRBV7-2 with TRBJ2-3; 9 bases are shared with TRBD2. The CDR3 consists of 14 residues. The V segment lost 6 bases and the J segment 4 bases; nucleotides outside the gene matches: 5. CDR1 is SGHTA and CDR2 is FQGNSA in the germline V gene. This chain's CDR3 is CASRWGGRADTQYF. As DNA, the CDR3 is TGTGCCAGCAGGTGGGGCGGGAGGGCAGATACGCAGTATTTT.

This clonotype was observed a few times. This chain joins TRBV25-1 and TRBJ2-5; 9 nucleotides match TRBD2. This CDR3 is built from 15 residues. From germline, CDR1 is MGHDK and CDR2 SYGVNS. V lost 7 bases and J lost 3; bases outside the gene matches: 9. The chain's CDR3 is CASTTRASGEETQYF. Here the CDR3 DNA reads TGTGCCAGCACCACGAGGGCTAGCGGGGAAGAGACCCAGTACTTC.

This clonotype was seen many times. Written as DNA, the CDR3 is TGTGCCAGCAGCGTAGGATCTGGCATAGATACGCAGTATTTT. It encodes CASSVGSGIDTQYF. V is TRBV9 and J is TRBJ2-3; no clear D gene. Trimming removed 0 bases at V and 5 bases at J, with 10 bases between. This CDR3 spans 14 amino acids. CDR1 and CDR2 (germline): SGDLS, YYNGEE. The complete variable domain, with remaining parts taken from reference TRBV9 and TRBJ2-3, reads DSGVTQTPKHLITATGQRVTLRCSPRSGDLSVYWYQQSLDQGLQFLIQYYNGEERAKGNILERFSAQQFPDLHSELNLSSLELGDSALYFCASSVGSGIDTQYFGPGTRLTVL.

This clonotype has a handful of counts. The rearrangement uses TRBV5-6 and TRBJ2-7; 8 bases map to TRBD1. CDR3 length: 18 amino acids. The germline V gene encodes CDR1 SGHDT and CDR2 YYEEEE. J lost 2 bases, V lost 1 base, and 14 bases had no gene match. CDR3 residues: CASSLSTIQGVMAYEQYV. The CDR3 DNA reads as TGTGCCAGCAGCTTGTCGACCATACAGGGGGTAATGGCCTACGAGCAGTACGTC.

This clonotype showed up just a few times. This chain links TRBV5-1 with TRBJ2-2; 7 positions agree with TRBD1. With 1 base clipped from V and 4 bases from J, the junction kept 10 bases outside the gene matches. The CDR3 runs 17 residues. The germline gives CDR1 SGHRS, CDR2 YFSETQ. CDR3 sequence: CASSLLLVQGLTGELFF. CDR3 sequence (DNA): TGCGCCAGCAGCTTGCTTCTGGTACAGGGGCTCACCGGGGAGCTGTTTTTT.

In its sample, this clonotype was seen many times. The chain joins TRBV7-3 to TRBJ1-6; TRBD1 aligns across 7 bases. Germline V gene sequence: CDR1 SGHTA, CDR2 FQGTGA. There are 15 residues in the CDR3. With V trimmed by 4 bases and J by 8 bases, 8 bases remained unmatched. The CDR3 bases are TGTGCCAGCAGCTCCTCCGGGACAGCGTATTCACCCCTCCACTTT. It codes for CASSSSGTAYSPLHF. Combining the CDR3 with reference TRBV7-3 and TRBJ1-6 gives the whole variable domain GAGVSQTPSNKVTEKGKYVELRCDPISGHTALYWYRQSLGQGPEFLIYFQGTGAADDSGLPNDRFFAVRPEGSVSTLKIQRTERGDSAVYLCASSSSGTAYSPLHFGNGTRLTVT.

This clonotype has only one observation. One end of the junction does not line up with germline, which may come from a read error. V and J are TRBV7-2 and TRBJ1-3; D gene unclear. This CDR3 comprises 15 residues. The V gene's germline CDR1 is SGHTA and CDR2 FQGNSA. In nucleotides, the CDR3 is TGTGGCAGCAGCTTATTGGGAACCTCTGGAAACACCATATATTTT. Translated: CGSSLLGTSGNTIYF.

The rearrangement links TRBV5-6 to TRBJ1-5; D gene ambiguous. CDR1 is SGHDT, CDR2 YYEEEE, per germline. V gave up 0 bases and J gave up 4 bases, with 8 bases separating them. This CDR3 contains 14 residues. CDR3 loop: CASSLGRRNQPQHF. The CDR3 DNA reads TGTGCCAGCAGCTTGGGACGGCGGAATCAGCCCCAGCATTTT.

This rearrangement joins TRBV10-3 to TRBJ2-7; 11 bases fit TRBD2. The V and J ends lost 4 bases and 6 bases, in that order; junction bases with no gene match: 14. CDR3 length equals 17 residues. Germline values: CDR1 ENHRY, CDR2 SYGVKD. The CDR3 sequence is CAISASGGSNLVGEQYF. CDR3 nucleotide sequence: TGTGCCATCAGTGCTAGCGGGGGGTCGAATTTGGTCGGCGAGCAGTACTTC.

The J gene is TRBJ2-1, the V gene TRBV4-3; 8 bases are a match to TRBD1. The J segment lost 4 bases and the V segment lost 1 base, leaving 6 bases of the junction unmatched. This CDR3 is built from 16 residues. CDR1 LGHNA and CDR2 YSLEER come from the germline V gene. As DNA, the CDR3 is TGCGCCAGCAGCCAAGTCCCGGGACAGGTGTACAATGAGCAGTTCTTC. Encoded protein: CASSQVPGQVYNEQFF.

This clonotype was recorded a few times. The rearrangement joins TRBV6-6 to TRBJ1-1, with a tentative D call TRBD1 (5 bases). Deletions cut 8 bases from V and 1 base from J, with 11 bases between. The CDR3 totals 13 residues. CDR1 is MNHNY, CDR2 SVGAGI, per germline (reference sequence). The CDR3 nucleotides are TGTGCCAGCGCGGGACCCCAGAACACTGAAGCTTTCTTT. Protein product: CASAGPQNTEAFF.

This clonotype occurred many times. V gene TRBV12-3 or TRBV12-4 combines with J gene TRBJ1-2, with 8 bases matching TRBD1. The trim removed 3 bases at V and 2 bases at J, leaving 11 bases unmatched. The CDR3 length is 17 residues. The CDR3 DNA sequence: TGTGCCAGCAGTTTCCTTCTCTACAGGGGGAAGAACTATGGCTACACCTTC. Translating it yields CASSFLLYRGKNYGYTF.

In this sample, this clonotype turned up a few times. V gene TRBV24-1 combines with J gene TRBJ1-6; D possibly corresponds to TRBD1 (5 bases). This CDR3 has 15 amino acids. Germline values: CDR1 KGHDR, CDR2 SFDVKD. V lost 4 bases and J 7 bases, leaving 13 bases between the germline ends. CDR3 sequence: CATSDSGTANSPLHF. CDR3 bases: TGTGCCACCAGTGACTCCGGGACGGCAAATTCACCCCTCCACTTT.

In its sample, this clonotype was seen a few times. This chain connects TRBV6-2 or TRBV6-3 to TRBJ2-7; D could derive from TRBD1 or TRBD2 (6 bases each). The CDR3 length is 13 residues. Germline loops: CDR1 MNHEY, CDR2 SVGEGT. The V end was cut by 10 bases, the J end by 5 bases, with 18 bases between. CDR3 loop: CATAEGGRNEQYF. The CDR3 DNA reads TGTGCCACCGCTGAGGGGGGCAGGAACGAGCAGTACTTC.

This clonotype was detected a few times. J is TRBJ2-2 and V is TRBV20-1; D gene uncertain. V was clipped by 5 bases and J by 8 bases, with 18 bases between them. The CDR3 has 14 residues. Germline V gene sequence: CDR1 DFQATT, CDR2 SNEGSKA (reference sequence). The CDR3 nucleotides read TGCAGTGCTTTTAGGAGCACCCTGGGGGGGGAGCTGTTTTTT. It encodes CSAFRSTLGGELFF.

This clonotype was counted at least ten times. V is TRBV7-9 and J is TRBJ2-7, with D uncertain. Trimming shortened V by 6 bases and J by 2 bases, and 17 bases separated the two germline ends. Germline V gene data show CDR1 as SEHNR and CDR2 as FQNEAQ (reference sequence). The CDR3 runs 15 residues. CDR3 loop: CASRKARPPAYEQYV. The CDR3, as DNA: TGTGCCAGCAGGAAAGCGCGGCCACCCGCCTACGAGCAGTACGTC.

The sample holds many counts of this clonotype. This chain uses TRBV10-3 with TRBJ2-1; maybe TRBD2 (6 bases). V was clipped by 6 bases and J by 2 bases, with 8 bases between them. The CDR3 is 13 amino acids. Germline assignment: CDR1 ENHRY and CDR2 SYGVKD. The CDR3 DNA reads as TGTGCCATCAGGGCGGGACCCTACAATGAGCAGTTCTTC. Its translation: CAIRAGPYNEQFF.

The J gene is TRBJ2-7, the V gene TRBV11-2; 15 positions agree with TRBD2. This CDR3 is 18 amino acids long. Germline CDR1 SGHAT, CDR2 FQNNGV. V was pared by 0 bases and J by 0 bases, with 3 bases of the junction left unmatched. CDR3 sequence: CASSLETGLAGGSYEQYF. The CDR3 DNA reads as TGTGCCAGCAGCTTAGAAACGGGACTAGCGGGGGGCTCCTACGAGCAGTACTTC.

In its sample, this clonotype was seen many times. This chain uses TRBV11-2 with TRBJ2-5; a weak D match, TRBD1 (5 bases). CDR1 is SGHAT, CDR2 FQNNGV, per germline. V lost 0 bases and J lost 3, with 14 bases in between. This CDR3 is 16 amino acids long. For the CDR3, the DNA is TGTGCCAGCAGCTTAGATAATAGGGCCAGGGAAGAGACCCAGTACTTC. It codes for CASSLDNRAREETQYF. Supplemented by reference TRBV11-2 and TRBJ2-5, the full variable domain reads EAGVAQSPRYKIIEKRQSVAFWCNPISGHATLYWYQQILGQGPKLLIQFQNNGVVDDSQLPKDRFSAERLKGVDSTLKIQPAKLEDSAVYLCASSLDNRAREETQYFGPGTRLLVL.

This chain joins TRBV5-6 and TRBJ1-2; 8 nucleotides agree with TRBD1. V shed 0 bases and J 3 bases; nucleotides not matched to a gene: 4. CDR1 is SGHDT, CDR2 YYEEEE, per germline. CDR3 length: 15 residues. CDR3 protein: CASSLVDRAYYGYTF. The CDR3 DNA follows: TGTGCCAGCAGCTTGGTGGACAGGGCTTACTATGGCTACACCTTC.

Ten or more counts support this clonotype. This rearrangement joins TRBV20-1 to TRBJ2-7; 8 positions agree with TRBD1. Germline loops: CDR1 DFQATT, CDR2 SNEGSKA (reference sequence). CDR3 length: 13 amino acids. The trim removed 6 bases at V and 4 bases at J, leaving 8 bases unmatched. This CDR3 is CSANQGAGYEQYF. CDR3 DNA sequence: TGCAGTGCAAATCAGGGGGCCGGATACGAGCAGTACTTC.

This chain uses TRBV7-2 with TRBJ1-3; no firm D call. Germline V lookup: CDR1 SGHTA, CDR2 FQGNSA. CDR3 length: 13 residues. V was cut by 4 bases and J by 2 bases, with 6 bases left in between. The DNA for the CDR3 is TGTGCCAGCAGCTACGGGCCTGGAAACACCATATATTTT. Translating it yields CASSYGPGNTIYF.

This clonotype was seen more than once but under ten times. The chain is built from TRBV11-2 and TRBJ2-3; D gene uncertain. V was shortened by 4 bases and J by 1 base, with 12 bases between the two germline ends. Germline assignment: CDR1 SGHAT and CDR2 FQNNGV. The CDR3 spans 15 residues. The CDR3 here is CASSSYRGGTDTQYF. Here the CDR3 DNA reads TGTGCCAGCAGCTCGTATCGAGGAGGCACAGATACGCAGTATTTT.